Listed here are 22 T cell receptor beta chains from one sample, sequenced in a study of T cells expressing NK-cell markers. One entry per CDR3 protein, without DNA, is what TCRdb gives after re-calling the 5' RACE reads. There are around 380,000 distinct CDR3 sequences in the sample, with roughly 10% held by the top ten. Sequenced sample: blood T cells: a sorted CD56 or NKG2C T cell subset, CD4+ or CD8+ T cells, or bulk PBMC T cells (not recorded which). These receptors all stem from a woman in her fifties or sixties in good health.

The V and J genes are TRBV7-2 and TRBJ2-7; without DNA, the TCRdb call of TRBD2 cannot be checked. Germline V gene data show CDR1 as SGHTA and CDR2 as FQGNSA. The CDR3 contains 15 residues. CDR3: CASRDHLAGGYEQYF.

CDR3 sequence reads: CASSSVGEKLFF. V gene TRBV12-3 or TRBV12-4 combines with J gene TRBJ1-4. This CDR3 spans 12 amino acids.

The chain joins TRBV20-1 to TRBJ1-2; TCRdb lists TRBD1, though no DNA is available to test this call. This CDR3 is 14 amino acids long. Looked up from germline, CDR1 is DFQATT and CDR2 is SNEGSKA (reference sequence). CDR3 protein: CSARAGVDGYGYTF.

This chain uses TRBV19 with TRBJ2-1. This CDR3 spans 13 amino acids. The germline V gene encodes CDR1 LNHDA and CDR2 SQIVND (reference sequence). The CDR3 loop reads CASSWADYNEQFF.

The chain combines TRBV7-6 with TRBJ2-1; lacking DNA, the TRBD1 call made by TCRdb goes unchecked. The length of the CDR3 is 17 residues. Germline V gene sequence: CDR1 SGHVS, CDR2 FNYEAQ. The CDR3 loop reads CASSLDGTPGGYNEQFF.

V and J are TRBV5-5 and TRBJ2-1. The CDR3 length is 12 residues. The germline gives CDR1 SGHKS, CDR2 YYEKEE (reference sequence). The CDR3 here is CASSLASAYPSF.

The chain combines TRBV3-1 with TRBJ2-2. Germline V gene data show CDR1 as LGHDT and CDR2 as YNNKEL (reference sequence). CDR3 length: 17 residues. The CDR3: CASSQYFHGANTGELFF. The full variable domain, completed using reference TRBV3-1 and TRBJ2-2, is DTAVSQTPKYLVTQMGNDKSIKCEQNLGHDTMYWYKQDSKKFLKIMFSYNNKELIINETVPNRFSPKSPDKAHLNLHINSLELGDSAVYFCASSQYFHGANTGELFFGEGSRLTVL.

This rearrangement joins TRBV27 to TRBJ1-4; TCRdb's D call of TRBD1 is untestable without DNA. From germline, CDR1 is MNHEY and CDR2 SMNVEV (reference sequence). CDR3 size: 13 residues. The CDR3 sequence: CASSWTGGEKLFF.

The chain combines TRBV12-3 or TRBV12-4 with TRBJ2-7; TCRdb names TRBD1, which stays unverified in the absence of DNA. The CDR3 runs 14 residues. CDR3 region: CASSSRGLTYEQYF.

This chain joins TRBV29-1 and TRBJ2-1. CDR1 SQVTM and CDR2 ANQGSEA come from the germline V gene. The CDR3 consists of 13 residues. The CDR3 loop is CSVIRRSANEQFF.

The chain combines TRBV5-1 with TRBJ2-4; TCRdb reports TRBD2, a call that lacks DNA to check it against. Germline values: CDR1 SGHRS, CDR2 YFSETQ. The CDR3 has 18 residues. The CDR3 reads CASSLFSGMGSGKNIQYF.

The chain combines TRBV20-1 with TRBJ2-1; TCRdb's D call of TRBD2 is untestable without DNA. This CDR3 is built from 16 residues. The germline CDR1 and CDR2 sequences are DFQATT and SNEGSKA (reference sequence). CDR3 protein: CSAASGSVLPYNEQFF.

V gene TRBV10-3 combines with J gene TRBJ1-1. The CDR3 loop spans 14 amino acids. Germline loops: CDR1 ENHRY, CDR2 SYGVKD. CDR3 in amino acids: CAISGVGSNTEAFF.

The chain couples TRBV21-1 to TRBJ2-5. TRBV21-1 is given as a pseudogene. This CDR3 is built from 13 residues. CDR3 residues: CASSLSRQETQYF.

The chain carries TRBV2 and TRBJ2-2; there is no DNA to check the TCRdb D call of TRBD1. This CDR3 region has 14 residues. The V gene's germline CDR1 is SNHLY and CDR2 FYNNEI. CDR3 sequence: CARGGETDTGELFF.

The chain couples TRBV7-2 to TRBJ1-6; the TCRdb call, TRBD1, lacks DNA for checking. The V gene's germline CDR1 is SGHTA and CDR2 FQGNSA. This CDR3 spans 13 amino acids. CDR3 in amino acids: CASSRLLGSPLHF.

The chain couples TRBV7-8 to TRBJ2-1. CDR1 and CDR2 from the germline V gene are SGHVS and FQNEAQ. This CDR3 has 12 residues. The CDR3 region is CASSSPSNEQFF.

The chain employs TRBV20-1 and TRBJ2-5; TCRdb indicates TRBD2, and absent DNA this call remains unverified. This CDR3 is 16 amino acids long. Germline V CDR1 and CDR2: DFQATT, SNEGSKA (reference sequence). The CDR3 spells CSAREGSGRIQETQYF.

The gene calls are TRBV7-2 and TRBJ1-1; TCRdb picks TRBD1, but there is no DNA to check that call. The germline gives CDR1 SGHTA, CDR2 FQGNSA. This CDR3 comprises 15 residues. This CDR3 is CASSYTGGAIAEAFF.

The CDR3 sequence is CASSYPGKGDSYEQYF. The chain is built from TRBV5-4 and TRBJ2-7; TCRdb designates TRBD1, a call that cannot be tested without DNA. The CDR3 is 16 amino acids. CDR1 and CDR2 from the germline V gene are SGHNT and YYREEE (reference sequence).

V is TRBV12-3 or TRBV12-4 and J is TRBJ1-6; TCRdb returns TRBD1, unconfirmable since there is no DNA. The CDR3 has 14 residues. The CDR3 region is CASSLTGVNSPLHF.

The chain combines TRBV20-1 with TRBJ2-7; TCRdb outputs TRBD2, but without DNA this stays unchecked. The germline gives CDR1 DFQATT, CDR2 SNEGSKA (reference sequence). The CDR3 totals 13 residues. CDR3 protein: CSAGLAGAGEQYF.